This T cell receptor (beta chain) is from a study of blood T cell repertoires in COVID-19. On the study more broadly: Specimens from acute and convalescent COVID-19 originated in the United States, Italy and Spain. The analysed material was cDNA or gDNA that came from T cells, B-cell-depleted T cells, or PBMCs.

The CDR3 spans 17 residues. J lost 0 bases, V lost 4 bases, and 12 bases had no gene match. Germline lookup yields CDR1 LGHDT and CDR2 YNNKEL (reference sequence). Original analysis: Quantification of nucleated cells was approximated via reference gene primer amplification. Clones were read by immunoSEQ multiplex PCR, and TCRdb kept only the in-frame ones, dropping some. V and J calls and clone size are those listed in that table; D and trimming were worked out from the DNA. The repertoire has more than 95,000 clones, 88% of them found once; the top ten carry 1.5% to 1.9%. The sample was peripheral blood. The chain is built from TRBV3-1 (or the pseudogene TRBV3-2) and TRBJ2-7; 7 bases are a match to TRBD2. The source of this sequence is a human donor in a cohort sampled during active COVID-19. The CDR3 reads CASSPFSSGSSSYEQYF. The CDR3 coding sequence is TGTGCCAGCAGCCCATTCTCTAGCGGATCGAGCTCCTACGAGCAGTACTTC.